These T cell receptor beta chains were read from a single sample in a study of human T cells and chemical hapten exposure. TCRdb reprocessed the RACE reads via MiXCR and lists one record per CDR3 protein. This sample yields some 350,000 distinct CDR3 sequences, of which roughly 6.9% are seen a single time; about 8% belongs to the top ten. Sequences were derived from whole blood, sampled in connection with sensitization to the hapten diphenylcyclopropenone (DPC). The receptors stem from a woman younger than 35 with alopecia areata. Some clones in this sample may be carry-over from other donors' samples. The CDR3 runs from the conserved cysteine through the conserved F or W. A D gene is named only where the DNA matches it firmly. Clone size, where shown, is once, few, many, or a class for clones that have expanded.

clone size | J gene | D gene | V gene | CDR3 DNA | CDR3 protein
NA | TRBJ2-2 | TRBD1 | TRBV7-9 | TGTGCCAGCAGCTTACGGACAGGCGCGAGCGGGGAGCTGTTTTTT | CASSLRTGASGELFF
few | TRBJ2-7 | NA | TRBV10-3 | TGTGCCATCAGTGTCAGGGGTTACGAGCAGTACTTC | CAISVRGYEQYF
many | TRBJ2-7 | TRBD1 | TRBV29-1 | TGCAGCGTTGTTAAGGGACAGGGGGCGAATGAGCAGTACTTC | CSVVKGQGANEQYF
few | TRBJ2-2 | TRBD2 | TRBV6-4 | TGTGCCAGCAGTGCCCAGGGACTAGCGGGCGGGGAGCTGTTTTTT | CASSAQGLAGGELFF
once | TRBJ1-6 | TRBD1 | TRBV5-4 | TGTGCCAGCAGCTCCCGGGACAGGGTTGATTCACCCCTCCACTTT | CASSSRDRVDSPLHF
many | TRBJ2-1 | TRBD2 | TRBV7-2 | TGTGCCAGCAGCCTAGGACTAGCGGGGGGTGCGGAGTTCTTC | CASSLGLAGGAEFF
NA | TRBJ2-5 | NA | TRBV7-2 | TGTGCCAGCAGCCCAGGAGTAAACCAAGAGACCCAGTACTTC | CASSPGVNQETQYF
many | TRBJ2-7 | NA | TRBV29-1 | TGCAGCGTTGCTGGGGACGAGCAGTACTTC | CSVAGDEQYF
NA | TRBJ2-1 | NA | TRBV4-2 | TGTGCCAGCAGCCAAGTACGGGGGAACAATGAGCAGTTCTTC | CASSQVRGNNEQFF
NA | TRBJ2-5 | TRBD1 | TRBV5-1 | TGCGCCAGCAGTACAGGGGGCGTTGAGACCCAGTACTTC | CASSTGGVETQYF
once | TRBJ1-1 | NA | TRBV10-3 | TGTGCCATCAGTGAAAGTGGGACCATGAACACTGTAGCTTTCTTT | CAISESGTMNTVAFF
NA | TRBJ1-2 | NA | TRBV14 | TGTGCCAGCAGCCAAGAATGGGGTAGGGGCTACACCTTC | CASSQEWGRGYTF
many | TRBJ1-1 | NA | TRBV9 | TGTGCCAGCAGCGTAGCTACTGAAGCTTTCTTT | CASSVATEAFF
NA | TRBJ1-1 | NA | TRBV6-1 | TGTGCCAGCGCGGACGTCGACACTGAAGCTTTCTTT | CASADVDTEAFF
NA | TRBJ2-3 | NA | TRBV12-3/TRBV12-4 | TGTGCCAGCAGTTGGGGCCCAGACGCAGATACGCAGTATTTT | CASSWGPDADTQYF
few | TRBJ2-1 | NA | TRBV3-1 | TGTGCCAGCAGCCAAGCGGGGGCCGGCCTGTTCTTC | CASSQAGAGLFF
NA | TRBJ2-5 | NA | TRBV5-1 | TGCGCCAGCAGCTTCCTCCCGGCGGAGACCCAGTACTTC | CASSFLPAETQYF
many | TRBJ2-2 | TRBD1 | TRBV6-6 | TGTGCCAGTAAATCCCCCGGGACAGGGGTGAACACCGGGGAGCTGTTTTTT | CASKSPGTGVNTGELFF
NA | TRBJ1-6 | NA | TRBV11-2 | TGTGCCAGCAGCCCCGCTTTTATGACGTCGAATTCACCCCTCCACTTT | CASSPAFMTSNSPLHF
NA | TRBJ1-5 | TRBD1 | TRBV5-1 | TGCGCCAGCAGGCCCGGGACAGCTTTAAATCAGCCCCAGCATTTT | CASRPGTALNQPQHF
few | TRBJ1-1 | NA | TRBV10-3 | TGTGCCATCAGGAGGGACATAACTAACACTGAAGCTTTCTTT | CAIRRDITNTEAFF
NA | TRBJ1-3 | NA | TRBV28 | TGTGCCAGCAGTTTAGATCAGGGATCTGGAAACACCATATATTTT | CASSLDQGSGNTIYF
few | TRBJ2-6 | NA | TRBV20-1 | TGCAGTGCGCCCGCGGCTTCTGGGGCCAACGTCCTGACTTTC | CSAPAASGANVLTF
NA | TRBJ1-5 | NA | TRBV9 | TGTGCCAGCAGCGAGAGGGACCCAAGCAATCAGCCCCAGCATTTT | CASSERDPSNQPQHF
few | TRBJ1-5 | NA | TRBV9 | TGTGCCAGCAGCCCCGAGGGGCTACGCAATCAGCCCCAGCATTTT | CASSPEGLRNQPQHF
NA | TRBJ2-6 | NA | TRBV12-2 | NA | CASRLVGSGSGANVLTF
few | TRBJ2-5 | NA | TRBV29-1 | TGCAGCGTTGAAAAAGATTCGGGGGAGACCCAGTACTTC | CSVEKDSGETQYF
NA | TRBJ2-2 | NA | TRBV29-1 | TGCAGCGTTGTATCTGGGGGCCGGAACACCGGGGAGCTGTTTTTT | CSVVSGGRNTGELFF
few | TRBJ1-5 | TRBD1 | TRBV7-9 | TGTGCCAGCAGCTTGGGACAGGGATACAATCAGCCCCAGCATTTT | CASSLGQGYNQPQHF
few | TRBJ1-2 | TRBD1 | TRBV6-6 | TGTGCCAGCATGGGGGACAGAAGTAACTATGGCTACACCTTC | CASMGDRSNYGYTF
few | TRBJ2-1 | NA | TRBV7-6 | TGTGCCAGCAGCTCAGGGGCTAGGGGGCAGTTCTTC | CASSSGARGQFF
few | TRBJ2-6 | NA | TRBV6-5 | TGTGCCAGCATGAGGAGGGAAGCTGGGGCCAACGTCCTGACTTTC | CASMRREAGANVLTF
many | TRBJ1-1 | NA | TRBV15 | TGTGCCACCAGCTCCTTGGTGGTTAGGGCTGAAGCTTTCTTT | CATSSLVVRAEAFF
many | TRBJ2-1 | TRBD2 | TRBV19 | TGTGCCAGTAGTATTTGGCGGGGGGGCAACAATGAGCAGTTCTTC | CASSIWRGGNNEQFF
many | TRBJ2-7 | NA | TRBV6-2/TRBV6-3 | TGTGCCAGCAGTTACCCCCCTTACGAGCAGTACTTC | CASSYPPYEQYF
many | TRBJ2-1 | TRBD2 | TRBV2 | TGTGCCAGCAGCCTCGGACTAGCGGATGAGCAGTTCTTC | CASSLGLADEQFF
few | TRBJ2-1 | TRBD2 | TRBV3-1 | TGTGCCAGCAGCCAAGTATCTAGCGGGGGGAATAGTGAGCAGTTCTTC | CASSQVSSGGNSEQFF
few | TRBJ1-6 | NA | TRBV2 | TGTGCCAGCAGTGTGACAGGAGTCTATCTTTCACCCCTCCACTTT | CASSVTGVYLSPLHF
NA | TRBJ2-3 | TRBD1 | TRBV6-1 | TGTGCCAGCAGTGAAACAGGGGGCGCGCAGTATTTT | CASSETGGAQYF
NA | TRBJ1-2 | TRBD1 | TRBV4-2 | TGTGCCAGCAGCCGAGGACAGGGAGTGGAAGGCTACACCTTC | CASSRGQGVEGYTF
many | TRBJ2-1 | TRBD2 | TRBV28 | TGTGCCAGCAGCTTAGGGGGACTAGCGTTTAATGAGCAGTTCTTC | CASSLGGLAFNEQFF
few | TRBJ2-7 | TRBD1 | TRBV7-2 | TGTGCCAGCAGCCCCCGGACAGGGGACGAGCAGTACTTC | CASSPRTGDEQYF
NA | TRBJ2-2 | TRBD2 | TRBV5-1 | TGCGCCAGCAGCTTGGTTAGCGGGGGCTCCACCGGGGAGCTGTTTTTT | CASSLVSGGSTGELFF
NA | TRBJ2-7 | NA | TRBV5-5 | TGTGCCAGCAGCTTGGACAGGGCCGTAGTCTACGAGCAGTACTTC | CASSLDRAVVYEQYF
NA | TRBJ2-1 | TRBD2 | TRBV24-1 | TGTGCCACCAGTGATCCGCCTAGCGGGGGGGCAAGCGAGCAGTTCTTC | CATSDPPSGGASEQFF
few | TRBJ1-1 | TRBD1 | TRBV7-9 | TGTGCCAGCAGCCCATGGACAGGGCACGCTGAAGCTTTCTTT | CASSPWTGHAEAFF
many | TRBJ2-7 | NA | TRBV10-3 | TGTGCCATCAGTGAGTCGCTGGGCTACGAGCAGTACTTC | CAISESLGYEQYF
few | TRBJ2-7 | TRBD1 | TRBV4-1 | TGCGCCAGCAGCCAAGAGGGACAGGGGATGGGCGAGCAGTACTTC | CASSQEGQGMGEQYF
few | TRBJ1-1 | NA | TRBV7-8 | TGTGCCAGCAGCTTATGGGCTGACACTGAAGCTTTCTTT | CASSLWADTEAFF
many | TRBJ2-1 | TRBD1 | TRBV28 | TGTGCCAGCAGCCAAGGACAGGGGTCCTACAATGAGCAGTTCTTC | CASSQGQGSYNEQFF
few | TRBJ1-5 | NA | TRBV7-2 | TGTGCCAGCAGCTTAGCATGGGAGGGCAATCAGCCCCAGCATTTT | CASSLAWEGNQPQHF